This TCR beta chain originates from a study of cytomegalovirus exposure and HLA in healthy donors. Germline CDR1 is SGHVS and CDR2 is FNYEAQ. After removal of 1 base from V and 7 bases from J, the junction contained 6 bases not matched to a gene. The CDR3 covers 15 residues. In the PCR, 60 Vbeta and 13 Jbeta primers were used. Using immunoSEQ multiplex PCR, the repertoire was profiled, and TCRdb retains in-frame clones only, with some absent. The repertoire holds 180,000 or so clones, with around 80% as singletons. This clone was picked up a small number of times. J is TRBJ2-5 and V is TRBV7-6; 10 bases align to TRBD2. The sequence came from a female donor in good health and CMV-seronegative. The specimen sequenced was PBMCs. The CDR3 loop is CASSLGPAGGVTQYF. CDR3 DNA sequence: TGTGCCAGCAGCTTAGGACCAGCGGGGGGGGTGACCCAGTACTTC.